This T cell receptor beta chain was recorded in a study of T cell responses to AZD1222 COVID-19 vaccine. Study-wide findings and caveats: A rise in Spike-specific TCR breadth and depth followed two AZD1222 doses. Targets within unmutated variant regions were reportedly found for nearly half of spike-specific TCRs. Mostly white British, mostly female donors; authors suggested clonal diversity may be underestimated.

Produced via immunoSEQ multiplex PCR; TCRdb's table is partial and in-frame only. Found here are 100,000 to 150,000 clones, 80% to 95% of them singletons; the top ten hold roughly 1%. Details on this clone: Its antigen is still unknown.

Germline CDR1 and CDR2: SGHTA and FQGNSA. This CDR3 is 15 amino acids long. V shed 5 bases, J shed 7 bases, and the junction held 8 bases outside the gene matches. This TCR was recovered from an adult who received the AZD1222 COVID-19 vaccine. The material sequenced was peripheral blood, taken 28 days after the second AZD1222 dose. The V and J genes are TRBV7-2 and TRBJ1-5, with 10 nucleotides matching TRBD1. CDR3 loop: CASSIDRGRGQPQHF. CDR3 DNA: TGTGCCAGCAGCATCGACAGGGGGCGAGGACAGCCCCAGCATTTT.